The 30 T cell receptor beta chains below all came from one sample that was sequenced in a study of T cell changes during pregnancy in multiple sclerosis. TCRdb keeps only in-frame clones here, not all; method: immunoSEQ multiplex PCR. The sample has approximately 92,000 clones, approximately 92% seen once. Sample: peripheral blood, taken in the first trimester of pregnancy. These receptors all stem from a female donor with multiple sclerosis, enrolled in a pregnancy study.

This chain joins TRBV18 and TRBJ1-1; D is ambiguous. Germline CDR1 is KGHSH and CDR2 is LQKENI. The CDR3 totals 13 residues. V lost 1 base to trimming and J lost 1 base, with 4 bases between them. The CDR3 nucleotides are TGTGCCAGCTCACCACGAGGGAACACTGAAGCTTTCTTT. Encoded protein: CASSPRGNTEAFF. Drawing the rest from reference TRBV18 and TRBJ1-1, the complete variable domain is NAGVMQNPRHLVRRRGQEARLRCSPMKGHSHVYWYRQLPEEGLKFMVYLQKENIIDESGMPKERFSAEFPKEGPSILRIQQVVRGDSAAYFCASSPRGNTEAFFGQGTRLTVV.

This clone is a singleton in its sample. V is TRBV19 and J is TRBJ2-7, with 9 bases lining up with TRBD2. V lost 0 bases, J lost 7 bases, and 10 bases stayed unmatched. Per germline, CDR1 LNHDA and CDR2 SQIVND (reference sequence). This CDR3 contains 16 residues. CDR3 sequence reads: CASSIDPAGGGGEQYF. In nucleotides, the CDR3 is TGTGCCAGTAGTATAGATCCAGCGGGAGGTGGAGGGGAGCAGTACTTC.

This clone has only a few counts. V gene TRBV2 combines with J gene TRBJ2-5; D gene ambiguous. CDR1 is SNHLY and CDR2 is FYNNEI in the germline V gene. The CDR3 spans 11 residues. V lost 6 bases and J lost 5, with 7 bases in between. CDR3 DNA sequence: TGTGCCAGCAGGGCCGGGGAGACCCAGTACTTC. Protein product: CASRAGETQYF.

The genes are TRBV5-1 and TRBJ1-1; no clear D gene. The germline V gene encodes CDR1 SGHRS and CDR2 YFSETQ. CDR3 length: 13 amino acids. V was clipped by 0 bases and J by 1 base, with 4 bases between them. CDR3 sequence: CASSLDWNTEAFF. The CDR3 DNA sequence: TGCGCCAGCAGCTTGGACTGGAACACTGAAGCTTTCTTT.

This sequence joins TRBV5-6 and TRBJ1-5, with unresolved D. Germline V gives CDR1 SGHDT, CDR2 YYEEEE. This CDR3 is built from 15 residues. V lost 0 bases and J lost 2, with 9 bases in between. CDR3 nucleotides: TGTGCCAGCAGCTTGGGAGGAAAGGGCAATCAGCCCCAGCATTTT. Its protein product is CASSLGGKGNQPQHF. Full variable domain (remainder filled in from reference TRBV5-6 and TRBJ1-5): DAGVTQSPTHLIKTRGQQVTLRCSPKSGHDTVSWYQQALGQGPQFIFQYYEEEERQRGNFPDRFSGHQFPNYSSELNVNALLLGDSALYLCASSLGGKGNQPQHFGDGTRLSIL.

The chain couples TRBV30 to TRBJ1-1, with D possibly TRBD1 on 5 matching bases. The CDR3 contains 15 residues. Trimming took off 2 bases at V and 1 base at J, with 14 bases between the two ends. Germline CDR1 is GTSNPN and CDR2 is SVGIG (reference sequence). The CDR3 sequence: CAWSPLRVGNTEAFF. The CDR3 coding sequence is TGTGCCTGGAGTCCGCTCAGGGTGGGGAACACTGAAGCTTTCTTT.

J is TRBJ1-3 and V is TRBV6-1; no firm D call. The CDR3 totals 18 residues. Looked up from germline, CDR1 is MNHNS and CDR2 is SASEGT. V was pared by 2 bases and J by 0 bases, with 17 bases between. The CDR3 DNA sequence: TGTGCCAGCAGTGAAAGATCTGGTCAGAGGCTCTCTGGAAACACCATATATTTT. Amino acids: CASSERSGQRLSGNTIYF.

This chain connects TRBV25-1 to TRBJ2-3; perhaps TRBD1 as D (5 bases). The CDR3 consists of 18 residues. The germline CDR1 and CDR2 sequences are MGHDK and SYGVNS. Trimming took 2 bases from V and 0 from J, leaving 18 bases between them. DNA of the CDR3: TGTGCCAGCAGTGAAAGTCCTAGGCCAGGGCCAAGCACAGATACGCAGTATTTT. The encoded protein is CASSESPRPGPSTDTQYF.

V is TRBV18 and J is TRBJ1-5; D is perhaps TRBD1 (5 bases). The CDR3 extends over 16 amino acids. Per the germline V gene, CDR1 is KGHSH and CDR2 is LQKENI. Trimming stripped 3 bases from V and 4 bases from J, with 16 bases between. For the CDR3, the DNA is TGTGCCAGCTCACCCGGAGTCAGGGTACGGAATCAGCCCCAGCATTTT. This encodes CASSPGVRVRNQPQHF.

The genes are TRBV6-1 and TRBJ2-7, with 7 positions matching TRBD1. The CDR3 spans 15 residues. Germline loops: CDR1 MNHNS, CDR2 SASEGT. J was trimmed by 1 base and V by 5 bases; bases with no gene match: 8. CDR3 sequence: CASSLLRGQSYEQYF. The CDR3 coding sequence is TGTGCCAGCAGTCTACTCAGGGGACAGTCCTACGAGCAGTACTTC.

The chain has TRBV5-6 and TRBJ1-1, with 7 bases fitting TRBD1. Germline CDR1 reads SGHDT; CDR2 reads YYEEEE. This CDR3 is 16 amino acids long. J was trimmed by 0 bases and V by 1 base; bases with no gene match: 6. This CDR3 reads CASSLRQGVLNTEAFF. CDR3 DNA: TGTGCCAGCAGCTTGCGACAGGGCGTCCTGAACACTGAAGCTTTCTTT. Using reference TRBV5-6 and TRBJ1-1 for the parts outside the CDR3, the full variable domain is DAGVTQSPTHLIKTRGQQVTLRCSPKSGHDTVSWYQQALGQGPQFIFQYYEEEERQRGNFPDRFSGHQFPNYSSELNVNALLLGDSALYLCASSLRQGVLNTEAFFGQGTRLTVV.

This clone showed up just once. CDR3 nucleotides: TGTGCCAGCAGCACACGCGGGACAGGGTTCGAGCAGTACTTC. This codes for CASSTRGTGFEQYF. The gene calls are TRBV5-8 and TRBJ2-7, with 9 bases identical to TRBD1. CDR1 SGHTS and CDR2 YDEGEE come from the germline V gene. The CDR3 length is 14 residues. Unmatched junction bases numbered 8, after V lost 4 bases and J lost 6 bases.

This clone was seen only a few times. The genes are TRBV18 and TRBJ1-1; the D is unclear. The length of the CDR3 is 15 residues. Germline V gene lookup returns CDR1 KGHSH and CDR2 LQKENI. V was pared by 3 bases and J by 0 bases, with 11 bases between. In DNA, the CDR3 is TGTGCCAGCTCACCTCCCGGGAGGATGAACACTGAAGCTTTCTTT. Translated: CASSPPGRMNTEAFF.

In the case of this clone: The sample holds other DNA sequences that translate to the same CDR3. The chain combines TRBV19 with TRBJ2-3; D remains unclear. The length of the CDR3 is 11 residues. V was cut by 3 bases and J by 6 bases, with 4 bases left in between. Germline assignment: CDR1 LNHDA and CDR2 SQIVND (reference sequence). The CDR3 sequence: CASSILDTQYF. In DNA, the CDR3 is TGTGCCAGTAGTATCCTTGATACGCAGTATTTT.

The V call is TRBV5-6, the J call TRBJ2-7; tentatively, D is TRBD2 (6 bases). Trimming took 4 bases from V and 4 from J, leaving 21 bases between them. The CDR3 contains 16 residues. The germline CDR1 and CDR2 sequences are SGHDT and YYEEEE. CDR3 DNA sequence: TGTGCCAGCAGCCGCCCAGGAGGGCGTGCATCTTACGAGCAGTACTTC. Protein product: CASSRPGGRASYEQYF.

The chain links TRBV6-1 to TRBJ2-1, with 12 nucleotides matching TRBD2. The V gene end was trimmed by 7 bases and the J gene end by 8 bases; junction bases not matched to a gene: 9. Germline V lookup: CDR1 MNHNS, CDR2 SASEGT. There are 15 residues in the CDR3. The CDR3 protein is CASNPGGLAGYEQFF. CDR3 DNA: TGTGCCAGCAACCCGGGTGGACTAGCGGGATATGAGCAGTTCTTC.

The rearrangement joins TRBV7-9 to TRBJ2-5, with TRBD2 matching 16 bases. The CDR3 consists of 18 residues. Germline loops: CDR1 SEHNR, CDR2 FQNEAQ (reference sequence). V dropped 5 bases and J dropped 0; count of bases not matched to a gene: 6. CDR3 coding DNA: TGTGCCAGCAGCCCATGGGGACTAGCGGGAGGGAACCAAGAGACCCAGTACTTC. Translation gives CASSPWGLAGGNQETQYF.

This clone was seen a single time. V and J are TRBV2 and TRBJ2-1; maybe TRBD2 (5 bases). Germline V gives CDR1 SNHLY, CDR2 FYNNEI. This CDR3 is 15 amino acids long. V lost 4 bases and J 0 bases, leaving 10 bases between the germline ends. DNA for the CDR3: TGTGCCAGCAGTGCTAGCAGTAGCTCCTACAATGAGCAGTTCTTC. Translated, it gives CASSASSSSYNEQFF. The complete variable domain, with remaining parts taken from reference TRBV2 and TRBJ2-1, reads EPEVTQTPSHQVTQMGQEVILRCVPISNHLYFYWYRQILGQKVEFLVSFYNNEISEKSEIFDDQFSVERPDGSNFTLKIRSTKLEDSAMYFCASSASSSSYNEQFFGPGTRLTVL.

V gene TRBV29-1 combines with J gene TRBJ2-1, with 13 bases lining up with TRBD2. CDR1 and CDR2 (germline): SQVTM, ANQGSEA. The junction had 6 bases not matched to a gene; V was cut back by 4 bases and J by 6 bases. This CDR3 region has 15 residues. The CDR3 is CSVGDGTSGANEQFF. The DNA for the CDR3 is TGCAGCGTTGGGGACGGGACTAGCGGGGCCAATGAGCAGTTCTTC.

Here the CDR3 reads CASSLVGAGETQYF. The CDR3 coding sequence is TGTGCCAGCAGCTTAGTGGGGGCCGGGGAGACCCAGTACTTC. V and J are TRBV7-2 and TRBJ2-5; D might be TRBD1 (6 bases). There are 14 residues in the CDR3. The V gene's germline CDR1 is SGHTA and CDR2 FQGNSA. With 1 base removed from V and 5 bases from J, the gap between germline ends came to 11 bases. Filled out from reference TRBV7-2 and TRBJ2-5, the complete variable domain reads GAGVSQSPSNKVTEKGKDVELRCDPISGHTALYWYRQSLGQGLEFLIYFQGNSAPDKSGLPSDRFSAERTGGSVSTLTIQRTQQEDSAVYLCASSLVGAGETQYFGPGTRLLVL.

The chain recombines TRBV29-1 with TRBJ2-3; D ambiguous. Germline-derived CDR1 and CDR2 are SQVTM and ANQGSEA. The V and J ends lost 8 bases and 1 base respectively, with 7 bases between them. The CDR3 has 11 residues. The CDR3, as DNA: TGCAGCCTACGTGGCACAGATACGCAGTATTTT. It is translated as CSLRGTDTQYF.

For the CDR3, the DNA is TGCGCCAGCAGCTTGAGCGGGAAGGTTGCCAAAAACATTCAGTACTTC. Translation gives CASSLSGKVAKNIQYF. This chain joins TRBV5-1 and TRBJ2-4; 7 nucleotides match TRBD2. Germline CDR1 and CDR2: SGHRS and YFSETQ. V lost 1 base, J lost 1 base, and 5 bases stayed unmatched. The CDR3 totals 16 residues. The whole variable domain, filled in from reference TRBV5-1 and TRBJ2-4, reads KAGVTQTPRYLIKTRGQQVTLSCSPISGHRSVSWYQQTPGQGLQFLFEYFSETQRNKGNFPGRFSGRQFSNSRSEMNVSTLELGDSALYLCASSLSGKVAKNIQYFGAGTRLSVL.

The V and J genes are TRBV27 and TRBJ2-3, with 9 bases matching TRBD1. Germline trimming cut 6 bases from V and 0 bases from J; bases unmatched to any gene: 4. Germline values: CDR1 MNHEY, CDR2 SMNVEV (reference sequence). The CDR3 is 15 amino acids. This chain's CDR3 is CASSRTGDSTDTQYF. DNA of the CDR3: TGTGCCAGCAGCCGGACAGGGGATAGCACAGATACGCAGTATTTT.

The rearrangement links TRBV19 to TRBJ2-7; TRBD2 might be the D (6 bases). The CDR3 covers 12 residues. V dropped 4 bases and J dropped 11 bases, with 15 bases sitting between them. CDR1 and CDR2 (germline): LNHDA, SQIVND (reference sequence). For the CDR3, the DNA is TGTGCCAGTAGTACCCTCGGGGGACCGAAGTACTTC. It specifies CASSTLGGPKYF.

This rearrangement joins TRBV5-1 to TRBJ2-7; 14 nucleotides match TRBD2. Germline V CDR1 and CDR2: SGHRS, YFSETQ. With V trimmed by 4 bases and J by 5 bases, 5 bases remained unmatched. This CDR3 has 15 residues. The CDR3 spells CASSVTSGRAHEQYF. CDR3 sequence (DNA): TGCGCCAGCAGCGTGACTAGCGGGAGGGCCCACGAGCAGTACTTC.

The J gene is TRBJ2-5, the V gene TRBV7-2, with 11 bases aligning to TRBD2. Germline CDR1 reads SGHTA; CDR2 reads FQGNSA. V lost 7 bases to trimming and J lost 0 bases; unmatched junction nucleotides: 10. The CDR3 totals 17 residues. CDR3 in DNA: TGTGCCAGCACCGAACTAGCGGGAGCGACGTACCAAGAGACCCAGTACTTC. It translates to CASTELAGATYQETQYF. Full variable domain (rest looked up from reference TRBV7-2 and TRBJ2-5): GAGVSQSPSNKVTEKGKDVELRCDPISGHTALYWYRQSLGQGLEFLIYFQGNSAPDKSGLPSDRFSAERTGGSVSTLTIQRTQQEDSAVYLCASTELAGATYQETQYFGPGTRLLVL.

This chain uses TRBV6-4 with TRBJ2-7; 9 bases map to TRBD1. This CDR3 comprises 15 residues. In germline, CDR1 is MRHNA, CDR2 SNTAGT. V lost 0 bases and J lost 2; bases outside the gene matches: 2. The CDR3 DNA is TGTGCCAGCAGTGACTCCGGGACAGGGCCCTACGAGCAGTACTTC. It specifies CASSDSGTGPYEQYF.

The genes are TRBV4-2 and TRBJ2-7; D not certain. CDR3 length equals 14 residues. Trimming removed 5 bases at V and 5 bases at J, with 16 bases between. Germline V CDR1 and CDR2: LGHNA, YNFKEQ. CDR3 sequence: CASSSGLSFHEQYF. The CDR3 DNA is TGTGCCAGCAGCTCCGGGTTGTCTTTCCACGAGCAGTACTTC.

This clone was recorded only once. This rearrangement joins TRBV27 to TRBJ1-5; 10 bases fit TRBD1. Germline V gene lookup returns CDR1 MNHEY and CDR2 SMNVEV (reference sequence). There are 15 residues in the CDR3. Trimming took 3 bases from V and 4 from J; bases not matched to a gene: 3. CDR3 sequence reads: CASSFGTGANQPQHF. For the CDR3, the DNA is TGTGCCAGCAGTTTCGGGACAGGGGCGAATCAGCCCCAGCATTTT.

This chain uses TRBV28 with TRBJ2-5; maybe TRBD1 (5 bases). The CDR3 extends over 15 amino acids. The germline CDR1 and CDR2 sequences are MDHEN and SYDVKM. Trimming left V 5 bases short and J 5 bases short, with 18 bases between. The CDR3 nucleotides read TGTGCCAGCAGTCCTCTAGGGGCGGCTGGGGAGACCCAGTACTTC. It translates to CASSPLGAAGETQYF.